This T cell receptor (beta chain) came from a study of CD8 T cells in ankylosing spondylitis. Worth noting for this clonotype: The antigen is unknown.

By quantitative 5'-RACE with molecular barcodes, the TCR beta libraries were made. Each CDR3 protein gets one entry after TCRdb re-called the 5' RACE reads with MiXCR. The sample records roughly 240,000 distinct CDR3 sequences, roughly 8.2% being singletons. Study results and limitations: Among TCR beta sequences, a motif of eight highly homologous variants appeared characteristic of ankylosing spondylitis blood. Significant enrichment of disease-linked clones was reported in matched ankylosing spondylitis synovial fluid.

The V gene lost 10 bases and the J gene lost 1 base, with 14 bases spanning the gap. Germline CDR1 and CDR2: SEHNR and FQNEAQ (reference sequence). This CDR3 is built from 14 residues. The V call is TRBV7-9, the J call TRBJ2-1, with a tentative D call TRBD1 (6 bases). The sequenced material came from blood, either unsorted or a sorted T cell fraction (not recorded which). This sequence was found in a female donor with ankylosing spondylitis or in good health (not recorded which). The CDR3 DNA is TGTGCCACAGGGGACGGATTGTCCTACAATGAGCAGTTCTTC. Translation: CATGDGLSYNEQFF.